This T cell receptor beta chain was sequenced for a study of human T cells and chemical hapten exposure. Findings of the study overall: While controls formed fewer of them, expanded TCRs formed significantly more large CDR3 similarity clusters.

V shed 5 bases and J shed 0 bases, with 11 bases lying between them. This CDR3 is 15 amino acids long. The germline V gene encodes CDR1 SEHNR and CDR2 FQNEAQ (reference sequence). Regarding this clonotype: Antigen specificity is unknown.

Time point here: patch test 1, 2 weeks after DPC sensitization. As to treatment: therapeutic diphenylcyclopropenone sensitization with weekly scalp DPC. Unfractionated whole blood was the source of the extracted total RNA. The study used a library that attached unique molecular identifiers to individual cDNA molecules. TCRdb ran MiXCR on the RACE reads and lists one entry per CDR3 protein. The sample yields 150,000 or so distinct CDR3 sequences, about 14% seen once. The chain is built from TRBV7-9 and TRBJ2-1; D gene ambiguous. The source is a woman in her thirties with alopecia areata. Some clones in this sample may be carry-over from other donors' samples. The source material was whole blood, sampled in connection with sensitization to the hapten diphenylcyclopropenone (DPC). This chain's CDR3 is CASSAPGSSYNEQFF. CDR3 DNA: TGTGCCAGCAGCGCCCCAGGTAGCTCCTACAATGAGCAGTTCTTC.